This T cell receptor (beta chain) was obtained from a study of OX40 agonist ivuxolimab in advanced cancers. Study-wide context: An agonistic anti-OX40 (CD134) antibody, ivuxolimab, was used to treat the patients. Earlier treatment with anti-PD-1, anti-PD-L1 or anti-CTLA-4 was permitted, and 35% to 40% had received some.

A few counts support this clone. TCRdb's table, derived via immunoSEQ multiplex PCR, lists solely in-frame clones and lacks some. This sample yields nearly 110,000 clones, of which approximately 90% are seen a single time; about 1.2% belongs to the top ten. V dropped 4 bases and J dropped 5 bases, with 12 bases sitting between them. CDR1 and CDR2 (germline): SNHLY, FYNNEI. The CDR3 consists of 14 residues. The receptor was isolated from an adult with an advanced solid tumor such as melanoma, head and neck, liver or kidney cancer. The V call is TRBV2, the J call TRBJ1-5; a possible D gene is TRBD1 (6 bases). The sequenced sample was CD4+ or CD8+ T cells sorted from blood, obtained in a trial of the OX40 agonist ivuxolimab. The CDR3 DNA sequence: TGTGCCAGCAGTGCTTCACAGGGTGATCAGCCCCAGCATTTT. It specifies CASSASQGDQPQHF.